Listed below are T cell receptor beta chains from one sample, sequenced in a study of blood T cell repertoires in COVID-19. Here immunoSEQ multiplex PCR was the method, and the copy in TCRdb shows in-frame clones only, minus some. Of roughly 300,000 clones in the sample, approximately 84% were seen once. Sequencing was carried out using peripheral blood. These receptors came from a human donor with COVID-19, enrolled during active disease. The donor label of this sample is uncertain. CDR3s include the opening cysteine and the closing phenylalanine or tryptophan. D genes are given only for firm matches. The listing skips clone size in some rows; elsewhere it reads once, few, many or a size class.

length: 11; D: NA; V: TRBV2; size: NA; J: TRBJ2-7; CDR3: CASRYSYEQYF; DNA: TGTGCCAGCAGGTACTCCTACGAGCAGTACTTC
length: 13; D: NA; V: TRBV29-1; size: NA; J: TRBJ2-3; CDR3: CSVVFRGDDTQYF; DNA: TGCAGCGTTGTCTTTCGGGGTGACGATACGCAGTATTTT
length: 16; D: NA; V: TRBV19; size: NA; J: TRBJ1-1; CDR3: CASSIDPRLLNTEAFF; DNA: TGTGCCAGTAGTATAGATCCGAGGCTCCTGAACACTGAAGCTTTCTTT
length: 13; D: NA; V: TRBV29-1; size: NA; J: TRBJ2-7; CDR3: CSVARTTSYEQYF; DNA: TGCAGCGTTGCCCGGACTACCTCCTACGAGCAGTACTTC
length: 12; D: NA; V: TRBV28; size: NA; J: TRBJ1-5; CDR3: CASSSRGQPQHF; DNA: TGTGCCAGCAGTTCCAGGGGTCAGCCCCAGCATTTT
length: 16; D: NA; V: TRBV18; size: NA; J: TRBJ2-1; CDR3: CASSPPMTGTYNEQFF; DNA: TGTGCCAGCTCACCACCGATGACAGGTACCTACAATGAGCAGTTCTTC
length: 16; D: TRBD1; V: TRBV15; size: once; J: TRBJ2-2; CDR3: CATSRDGQAGTGELFF; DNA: TGTGCCACCAGCAGAGACGGACAGGCGGGCACCGGGGAGCTGTTTTTT
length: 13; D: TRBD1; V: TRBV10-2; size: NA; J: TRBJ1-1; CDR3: CASRVTGGTEAFF; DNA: TGCGCCAGCAGGGTGACAGGGGGCACTGAAGCTTTCTTT
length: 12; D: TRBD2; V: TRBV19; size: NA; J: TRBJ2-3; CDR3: CASRTSGNTQYF; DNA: TGTGCCAGTCGGACTAGCGGCAATACGCAGTATTTT
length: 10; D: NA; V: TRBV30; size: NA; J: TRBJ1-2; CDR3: CAWSGDGYTF; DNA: TGTGCCTGGAGTGGAGATGGCTACACCTTC
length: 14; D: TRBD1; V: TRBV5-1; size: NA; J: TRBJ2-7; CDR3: CASSWTGQGHEQYF; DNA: TGCGCCAGCAGCTGGACGGGACAGGGCCACGAGCAGTACTTC
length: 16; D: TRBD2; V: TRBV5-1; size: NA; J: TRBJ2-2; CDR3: CASSWAGTSGVGELFF; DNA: TGCGCCAGCAGCTGGGCCGGGACTAGCGGGGTCGGGGAGCTGTTTTTT
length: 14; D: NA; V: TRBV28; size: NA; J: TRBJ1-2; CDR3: CASTDSAIPSGYTF; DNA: TGTGCCAGCACCGACAGCGCGATTCCCTCGGGCTACACCTTC
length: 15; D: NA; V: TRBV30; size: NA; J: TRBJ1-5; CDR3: CAWNKEPPSNQPQHF; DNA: TGTGCCTGGAATAAAGAGCCTCCGAGCAATCAGCCCCAGCATTTT
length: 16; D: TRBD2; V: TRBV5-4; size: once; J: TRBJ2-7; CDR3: CASSSYKTSGRGEQYF; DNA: TGTGCCAGCAGCTCCTATAAGACTAGCGGGAGAGGCGAGCAGTACTTC
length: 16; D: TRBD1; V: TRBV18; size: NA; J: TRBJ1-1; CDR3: CASSPGDRGGNTEAFF; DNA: TGTGCCAGCTCACCAGGGGACAGGGGGGGCAACACTGAAGCTTTCTTT
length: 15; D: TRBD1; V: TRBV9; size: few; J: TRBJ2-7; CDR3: CASSEGQGGRDEQYF; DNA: TGTGCCAGCAGCGAGGGACAGGGGGGAAGAGACGAGCAGTACTTC
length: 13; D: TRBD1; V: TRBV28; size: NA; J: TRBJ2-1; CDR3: CASRLGVDREQFF; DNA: TGTGCCAGCAGGTTAGGGGTGGACAGGGAGCAGTTCTTC
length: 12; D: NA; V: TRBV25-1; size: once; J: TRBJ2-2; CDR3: CASSVAPGELFF; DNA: TGTGCCAGCAGTGTAGCCCCCGGGGAGCTGTTTTTT
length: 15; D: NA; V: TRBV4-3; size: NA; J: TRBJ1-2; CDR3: CASSRGRGLGYGYTF; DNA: TGCGCCAGCAGCCGTGGGCGGGGGCTTGGCTATGGCTACACCTTC
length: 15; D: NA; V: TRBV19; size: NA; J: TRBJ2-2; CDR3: CASSTDMAPTGELFF; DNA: TGTGCCAGTAGTACCGACATGGCCCCGACCGGGGAGCTGTTTTTT
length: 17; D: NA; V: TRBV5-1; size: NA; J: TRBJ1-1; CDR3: CASSLFGLGGGNTEAFF; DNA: TGCGCCAGCAGCTTGTTTGGGCTGGGGGGAGGGAACACTGAAGCTTTCTTT
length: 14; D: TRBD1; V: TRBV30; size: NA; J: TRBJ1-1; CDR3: CAWSVGQGDTEAFF; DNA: TGTGCCTGGAGTGTGGGACAGGGTGACACTGAAGCTTTCTTT
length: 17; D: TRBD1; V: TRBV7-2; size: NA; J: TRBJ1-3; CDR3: CASSLVPTGASGNTIYF; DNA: TGTGCCAGCAGCTTAGTTCCGACAGGGGCCTCTGGAAACACCATATATTTT
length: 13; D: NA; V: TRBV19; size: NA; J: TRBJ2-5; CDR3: CASSMQGRKTQYF; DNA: TGTGCCAGTAGTATGCAGGGCCGGAAGACCCAGTACTTC
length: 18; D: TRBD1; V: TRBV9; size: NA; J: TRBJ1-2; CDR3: CASSPRDRRSFNNYGYTF; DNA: TGTGCCAGCAGCCCTCGGGACAGGCGATCGTTCAACAACTATGGCTACACCTTC
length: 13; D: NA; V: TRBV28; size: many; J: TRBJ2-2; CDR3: CASWGRNTGELFF; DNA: TGTGCCAGCTGGGGCCGGAACACCGGGGAGCTGTTTTTT
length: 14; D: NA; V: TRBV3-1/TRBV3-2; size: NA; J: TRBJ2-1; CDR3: CASSQDRVYNEQFF; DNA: TGTGCCAGCAGCCAAGATCGAGTTTACAATGAGCAGTTCTTC
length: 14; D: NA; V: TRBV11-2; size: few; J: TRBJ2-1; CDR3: CASSPTGNTNEQFF; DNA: TGTGCCAGCAGTCCGACAGGAAATACCAATGAGCAGTTCTTC
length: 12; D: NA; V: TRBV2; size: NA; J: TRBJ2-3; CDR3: CASSVRRDTQYF; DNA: TGTGCCAGCAGTGTGCGGCGAGATACGCAGTATTTT
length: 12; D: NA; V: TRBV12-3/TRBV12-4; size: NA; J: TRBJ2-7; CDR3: CASRSAGGEQYF; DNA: TGTGCCAGCAGATCCGCCGGGGGCGAGCAGTACTTC
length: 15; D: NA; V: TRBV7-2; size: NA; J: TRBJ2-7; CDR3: CASSDRIGVSYEQYF; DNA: TGTGCCAGCAGCGATAGAATCGGAGTCTCCTACGAGCAGTACTTC
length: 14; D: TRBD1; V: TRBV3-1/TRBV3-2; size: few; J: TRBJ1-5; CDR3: CASSQDRVERPQHF; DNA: TGTGCCAGCAGTCAGGACAGGGTGGAGCGGCCCCAGCATTTT
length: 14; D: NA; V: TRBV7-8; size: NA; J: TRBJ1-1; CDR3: CASSFKSGQTEAFF; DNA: TGTGCCAGCAGCTTTAAAAGCGGGCAAACTGAAGCTTTCTTT